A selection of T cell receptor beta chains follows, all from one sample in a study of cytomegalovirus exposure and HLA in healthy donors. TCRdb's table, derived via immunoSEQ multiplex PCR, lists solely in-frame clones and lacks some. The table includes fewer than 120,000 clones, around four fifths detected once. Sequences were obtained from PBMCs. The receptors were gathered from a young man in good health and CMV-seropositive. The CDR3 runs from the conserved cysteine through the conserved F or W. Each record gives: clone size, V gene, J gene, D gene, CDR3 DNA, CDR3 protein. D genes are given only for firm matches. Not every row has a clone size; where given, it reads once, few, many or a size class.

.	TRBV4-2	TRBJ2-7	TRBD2	TGTGCCAGCAGCCAGGAACCCACGGGTAGCGGGCCGCTCGACTACGAGCAGTACTTC	CASSQEPTGSGPLDYEQYF
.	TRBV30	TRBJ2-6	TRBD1	TGTGCCTGGAGAGTCTCCCGGGACAGGGGCTCTGGGGCCAACGTCCTGACTTTC	CAWRVSRDRGSGANVLTF
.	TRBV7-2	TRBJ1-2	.	TGTGCCAGCAGCTTAGGTGGACAGACCTGGCGAGGCTACACCTTC	CASSLGGQTWRGYTF
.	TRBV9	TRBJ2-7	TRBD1	TGTGCCAGCAGCCCGACAGGGGATCCCCTCTACGAGCAGTACTTC	CASSPTGDPLYEQYF
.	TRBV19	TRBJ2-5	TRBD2	TGTGCCAGTAGTATAGGAGCGGGGGGCCAAGAGACCCAGTACTTC	CASSIGAGGQETQYF
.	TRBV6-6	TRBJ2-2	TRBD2	TGTGCCAGCAGCCCGCCCGGACTAGTCCCCGGGGAGCTGTTTTTT	CASSPPGLVPGELFF
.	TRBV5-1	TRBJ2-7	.	TGCGCCAGCGGGCCGGGGGGCTTCTACGAGCAGTACTTC	CASGPGGFYEQYF
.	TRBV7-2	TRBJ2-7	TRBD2	TGTGCCAGCAGCCCACAGTCGGGGGGGGGCCCCTACGAGCAGTACTTC	CASSPQSGGGPYEQYF
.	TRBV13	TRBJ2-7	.	TGTGCCAGCAGCCGCACGGGGTCCTACGAGCAGTACTTC	CASSRTGSYEQYF
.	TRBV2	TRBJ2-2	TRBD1	TGTGCCAGCAGTGGGCCCGACAGGGGCCATTTCGCGAACACCGGGGAGCTGTTTTTT	CASSGPDRGHFANTGELFF
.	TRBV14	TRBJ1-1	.	TGTGCCAGCAGCCAAGAGGGCAGGCTAGAAGCTTTCTTT	CASSQEGRLEAFF
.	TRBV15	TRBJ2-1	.	TGTGCCACCAGCAGAGGCGGCGGATCCCGGCACAATGAGCAGTTCTTC	CATSRGGGSRHNEQFF
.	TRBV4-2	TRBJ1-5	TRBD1	TGTGCCAGCAGCCATTCGGGAGGACAGGGTAATCAGCCCCAGCATTTT	CASSHSGGQGNQPQHF
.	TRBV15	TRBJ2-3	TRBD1	TGTGCCACCAGCGGGACAGGAGATCCTTATAGCACAGATACGCAGTATTTT	CATSGTGDPYSTDTQYF
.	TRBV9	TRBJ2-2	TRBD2	TGTGCCAGCAGCGTAGTGTCTAGCGGGGGGCCGAACACCGGGGAGCTGTTTTTT	CASSVVSSGGPNTGELFF
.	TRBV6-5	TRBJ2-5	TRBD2	TGTGCCAGCAGTTACTTTCCGGGGGGGGAAGAGACCCAGTACTTC	CASSYFPGGEETQYF
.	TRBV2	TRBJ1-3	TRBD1	TGTGCCAGCAGTGAATCTGGGACAGTTTCTGGAAACACCATATATTTT	CASSESGTVSGNTIYF
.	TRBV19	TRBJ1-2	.	TGTGCCAGTAGTATTCCCACCGGGTACTATGGCTACACCTTC	CASSIPTGYYGYTF
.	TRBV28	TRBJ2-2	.	TGTGCCAGCAGTTTAGATGGGGGGAGCACCGGGGAGCTGTTTTTT	CASSLDGGSTGELFF
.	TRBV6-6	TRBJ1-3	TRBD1	TGTGCCAGCAGTTACTCGAATCAGGGGGTAGAAAGCACCATATATTTT	CASSYSNQGVESTIYF
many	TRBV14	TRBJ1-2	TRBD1	TGTGCCAGCAGCCAAGACAGGGGGCATAACTATGGCTACACCTTC	CASSQDRGHNYGYTF
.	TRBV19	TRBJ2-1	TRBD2	TGTGCCAGTAGTAAGTTACTAGCGGGGGCCGTCGACAGAAATGAGCAGTTCTTC	CASSKLLAGAVDRNEQFF
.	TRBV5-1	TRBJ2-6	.	TGCGCCAGCAGCCCCGCCCCCAGAAACTCTGGGGCCAACGTCCTGACTTTC	CASSPAPRNSGANVLTF
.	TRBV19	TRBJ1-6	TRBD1	TGTGCCAGTGGGGGGACAGAGAATAATTCACCCCTCCACTTT	CASGGTENNSPLHF
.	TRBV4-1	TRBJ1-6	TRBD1	TGCGCCAGCACCCCCTCGGACAGGGCAGGTTCACCCCTCCACTTT	CASTPSDRAGSPLHF
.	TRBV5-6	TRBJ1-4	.	TGTGCCAGCAACCACAAGGGGTCTGGGGAAAAACTGTTTTTT	CASNHKGSGEKLFF
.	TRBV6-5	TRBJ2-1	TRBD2	TGTGCCAGCAGTCCGTTTAGCGGGGACAATGAGCAGTTCTTC	CASSPFSGDNEQFF
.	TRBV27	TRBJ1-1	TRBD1	TGTGCCAGCAGTTTATCGGCGTCAGGGGGCATGAACACTGAAGCTTTCTTT	CASSLSASGGMNTEAFF
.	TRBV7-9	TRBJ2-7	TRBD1	TGTGCCAGCAGCTTAGCGACAGGGGGCGGCTACGAGCAGTACTTC	CASSLATGGGYEQYF
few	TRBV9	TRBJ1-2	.	TGTGCCAGCAGCGCAGATTCAAATGGCTACACCTTC	CASSADSNGYTF
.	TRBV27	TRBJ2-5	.	TGTGCCAGCAGTCTGGGAGAGGGCCTTGATGAGCAGTACTTC	CASSLGEGLDEQYF
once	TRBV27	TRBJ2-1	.	TGTGCCAGCAGTTTTGGGAGCTCCTACAATGAGCAGTTCTTC	CASSFGSSYNEQFF
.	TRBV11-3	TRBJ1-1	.	TGTGCCAGCGGCCTGAACACTGAAGCTTTCTTT	CASGLNTEAFF
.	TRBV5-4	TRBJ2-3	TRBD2	TGTGCCAGCAGCTCCACTAGCGGGGGGGCGAGTGCAGATACGCAGTATTTT	CASSSTSGGASADTQYF
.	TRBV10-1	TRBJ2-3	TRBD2	TGCGCCAGCAGTGACCTAGCGGGGGGAAACACAGATACGCAGTATTTT	CASSDLAGGNTDTQYF
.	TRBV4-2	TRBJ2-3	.	TGTGCCAGCAGCCAAGAGAGGGTCGGGCTAGCCGTAGATACGCAGTATTTT	CASSQERVGLAVDTQYF
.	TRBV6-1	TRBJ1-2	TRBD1	TGTGCCAGCACCCTGAGGGGGCCCTCCCTCTATGGCTACACCTTC	CASTLRGPSLYGYTF